Listed below are T cell receptor beta chains from one sample, sequenced in a study of tumor-infiltrating lymphocytes in primary liver carcinoma. MiXCR, applied by TCRdb to the multiplex PCR reads, yields one record per CDR3 protein. The table lists roughly 120,000 distinct CDR3 sequences, about 59% of them singletons, with around 9.3% in the top ten. Sequencing was done on a sample of liver tumor tissue from sampling region 1. The receptors come from a woman in her sixties with primary liver carcinoma and hepatitis B virus infection. The CDR3 runs from the conserved cysteine through the conserved F or W. Fields, in order: clone size, J gene, V gene, D gene, CDR3 DNA, CDR3 protein. The D gene is left open where the match is weak. Size is stated for part of the rows, as once, few or many counts, or as a class when the clone is expanded.

. TRBJ2-3 TRBV21-1 . TGTGCCAGCAACAACCCACCAGGGATACTAGCGGGAGGGCCAGGAGATACGCAGTATTTT CASNNPPGILAGGPGDTQYF
many TRBJ2-3 TRBV11-2 TRBD2 TGTGCCAGCAGCTTAGGACTAGCGGGAGGAATGAGTATCACAGATACGCAGTATTTT CASSLGLAGGMSITDTQYF
once TRBJ2-3 TRBV5-4 . TGTGGCAGCAGCTGGGCAGTGACTAGGCGGGGCACAGATACGCAGTATTTT CGSSWAVTRRGTDTQYF
many TRBJ1-3 TRBV11-2 . TGTGCCAGCAGCTTAGATAGGGGCAGAGGCCTATATTTT CASSLDRGRGLYF
few TRBJ2-2 TRBV11-1 . TGTGCCAGCCGCCTCGGAGCCGGGGAGCTGTTTTTT CASRLGAGELFF
many TRBJ1-1 TRBV6-2/TRBV6-3 TRBD1 TGTGCCAGCAGTTACTCGGGACAGGGACTAAACACTGAAGCTTTCTTT CASSYSGQGLNTEAFF
. TRBJ1-5 TRBV2 . TGTGCCAGCAGTGAATCCGGGCAGCCCCAGCATTTT CASSESGQPQHF
. TRBJ2-6 TRBV28 . TGTGCCATCCAAGGGATTGGGGGGGCCAACGTCCTGACTTTC CAIQGIGGANVLTF
. TRBJ1-1 TRBV6-5 TRBD1 TGTGCCAGCAGTTACCCGTCGACAGGGGCGGTGACTGAAGCTTTCTTT CASSYPSTGAVTEAFF
. TRBJ2-7 TRBV12-3/TRBV12-4 TRBD1 TGTGCCAGCAGGGGGACAGGGAGCTCCCACGAGCAGTACTTC CASRGTGSSHEQYF
. TRBJ2-1 TRBV5-4 . TGTGCCAGCGGGCTAGTGGGGAGGGAGCAGTTCTTC CASGLVGREQFF
. TRBJ1-1 TRBV6-5 . TGTGCCAGCAGCCCATTCTGGAGGGGTGGGGGCTCTGAAGCTTTCTTT CASSPFWRGGGSEAFF
. TRBJ2-7 TRBV11-3 TRBD1 TGTGCCAGCAGCCCCGAGAGAGGGGGCAACTACGGGCAGTACTTC CASSPERGGNYGQYF
. TRBJ2-7 TRBV14 TRBD2 TGTGCCAGCAGGCAAGATTCCCGGGACTACTACGAGCAGTGCTTC CASRQDSRDYYEQCF
. TRBJ2-7 TRBV10-2 . TGCGCCAGCACTACACCCCCAGGGTGCGGCTCCTACGAGCAGTACTTC CASTTPPGCGSYEQYF
many TRBJ2-5 TRBV7-8 TRBD1 TGTGCCAGCAGCTTAATAATTGGGCAGGGGGCAGGAGAGACCCAGTACTTC CASSLIIGQGAGETQYF
. TRBJ2-3 TRBV12-3/TRBV12-4 . TGTGCCAGCAGTCTCCGGAGTAGCGGAGCAATCACAGATACGCAGTATTTT CASSLRSSGAITDTQYF
many TRBJ1-1 TRBV10-3 . TGTGCCATCAGAACTGACGGTAACACTGAAGCTTTCTTT CAIRTDGNTEAFF
. TRBJ2-7 TRBV11-2 TRBD1 TGTGCCAGGAGCTTAAACAGGGGAATTTACTACGAGCAGTACTTC CARSLNRGIYYEQYF
. TRBJ2-1 TRBV11-2 . TGTGCCAGTAGCACTGACGCCTACAATGAGCAGTTCTTC CASSTDAYNEQFF
. TRBJ2-5 TRBV11-2 . TGTACCAGCAGCTTACGAGGTCTGGAGACCCATTACTTC CTSSLRGLETHYF
. TRBJ2-1 TRBV10-3 TRBD2 TGTGCCATCAGGGGGGGTAGCGGGGCAAGCTCCTACAATGAGCAGTTCTTC CAIRGGSGASSYNEQFF
. TRBJ2-3 TRBV14 . TGTGCCAGCAGCCGAGCCTTCGGGGCAGATACGCAGTATTTT CASSRAFGADTQYF
many TRBJ1-1 TRBV6-1 . TGTGCCACTCGTGGGCGGTTGAACACTGAAGCTTTCTTT CATRGRLNTEAFF
. TRBJ2-6 TRBV11-1 . TGTGCCAGCAGCGCCCTCGAGTTCAGCTCTGAGGCCAACGTCCTGACTTTC CASSALEFSSEANVLTF
. TRBJ2-3 TRBV11-2 . TGTGCCAGCAGGCCCTCTGCTACTAGCACAGACAGGCAGTATTTT CASRPSATSTDRQYF
. TRBJ2-1 TRBV29-1 . TGTAGCGATGGTGGGACCTCCCACAATGAGCAGTTCTTC CSDGGTSHNEQFF
. TRBJ2-5 TRBV29-1 TRBD2 TGCAGCGTTGATCATCCTAGCGGGAGCGAGACCCATTACTTC CSVDHPSGSETHYF
many TRBJ2-3 TRBV29-1 . TGCAGCGTTGATTTGGGAGTGGGCACAGATACGCAGTATTTT CSVDLGVGTDTQYF
few TRBJ1-1 TRBV19 . TGTGCCAGTAGTATCGGAGGGAACACTGAAGCTTTCTTT CASSIGGNTEAFF
. TRBJ2-2 TRBV12-3/TRBV12-4 . TGTGCCAGCAGTTTAATCGCGATCACCGGGGAGCTGTTTTTT CASSLIAITGELFF
. TRBJ2-3 TRBV28 . TGTGCCAGCAGCGAGCAGGAGGGGGGCACAGATACGCAGTATTTT CASSEQEGGTDTQYF
. TRBJ2-5 TRBV11-1 TRBD2 TGTGCCGGCAGTAACGGACTAGCGGGAGGGCCAGTGAAGGAGACCCAGTACTTC CAGSNGLAGGPVKETQYF
many TRBJ2-1 TRBV24-1 TRBD2 TGTGCCACCAGTGATTCTAGCGGCCGCAATGAGCAGTTCTTC CATSDSSGRNEQFF
once TRBJ2-5 TRBV5-6 TRBD1 TGTGCCAGCAGCTTGGCCGGGACAGGGGACCTTCTGGCCCAGTACTTC CASSLAGTGDLLAQYF
. TRBJ1-2 TRBV11-2 . TGTGACAGTAGTTCTGGGACGGAATATGGCTACACCTTC CDSSSGTEYGYTF
. TRBJ2-1 TRBV28 . TGTGCCAGCCCCAGCTCTGGGCAGGGCGGCAATGAGCAGTTCTTC CASPSSGQGGNEQFF
. TRBJ2-6 TRBV18 . TGTGCCAGCTCACCACCAGTCGGGGGGCTAGGGGCCAACGTCCTGACTTTC CASSPPVGGLGANVLTF
. TRBJ1-2 TRBV11-2 TRBD1 TGTGCCAGCAACTCACAGGGGGGCTATGGCTTTGGCTACACCTTC CASNSQGGYGFGYTF
few TRBJ1-2 TRBV12-3/TRBV12-4 . TGTGCCAGCAGTCCGATAGGGAGAGGCTACACCTTC CASSPIGRGYTF
. TRBJ2-1 TRBV5-6 TRBD1 TGTGTCGGCAGCCTGTGGGGGACAGGGTACTACAATGAGCAGTTCTTC CVGSLWGTGYYNEQFF
. TRBJ2-1 TRBV11-3 . TGTGCCAGCAGCTTATTCTATGAGCGATTCTTC CASSLFYERFF
once TRBJ2-1 TRBV28 TRBD2 TGTGCCAGCAGACTCTGGACTAGCGGGAGCTATGAGCAGTTCTTC CASRLWTSGSYEQFF
many TRBJ1-6 TRBV10-3 . TGTGCCATCAGTGAAAATAACGGAACACCCCTCCACTTT CAISENNGTPLHF
. TRBJ2-7 TRBV11-2 TRBD2 TGTGTCAGCAGTTTAGATAGGGGACTAATTCCCGAGCAGTACTTC CVSSLDRGLIPEQYF
. TRBJ2-1 TRBV7-7 . TGTGCTAGCAGCTTAAGGGACTACAATGAGCAGTTCTTC CASSLRDYNEQFF
many TRBJ2-1 TRBV11-3 TRBD2 TGTGCCAGCAGACCTCTAGCGGGGGCCCTCGTTGAGCAGTTCTTC CASRPLAGALVEQFF
. TRBJ1-1 TRBV5-1 . TGCGCCAGCAGCTTGGGTACGGACATGAACACTGGAGCTTTCTTT CASSLGTDMNTGAFF
once TRBJ2-7 TRBV10-3 TRBD2 TGTGCCATCGCTGCGGCAACTAGCGGGAGGGGCGAGCAGTACTTC CAIAAATSGRGEQYF
. TRBJ1-2 TRBV2 TRBD1 TGTGCCAGCAGCACAGGGGTACGGGCTAACTATGGCTACACCTTC CASSTGVRANYGYTF
many TRBJ2-1 TRBV29-1 . TGCAGCGTTGAAGCCCCAGGGAGCTCCTACAATGAGCAGTTCTTC CSVEAPGSSYNEQFF
. TRBJ2-3 TRBV11-2 TRBD2 TGTGCCAGCAGCTTAGGACTAGCGGGAGGATTGAGTATCACAGATGCGCAGTATTTT CASSLGLAGGLSITDAQYF
. TRBJ1-3 TRBV5-6 . TGTGCAAGCAGCCGGCCCACGGGATCCTTTGGAAACACCATATATTTT CASSRPTGSFGNTIYF
. TRBJ1-6 TRBV6-5 TRBD1 TGTGCCAGCAGGTTCCGGGACAGGCCTCCACCCCTCCACTTT CASRFRDRPPPLHF
once TRBJ2-5 TRBV12-3/TRBV12-4 TRBD1 TGTGCCAGCAGGGACAGGGTAGGCGAGACCGAGTATTTC CASRDRVGETEYF